These T cell receptor beta chains were read from a single sample in a study of CD8+CD57+ T cells in acquired aplastic anemia. TCRdb re-derived calls from the reads in MiXCR, one entry per CDR3 protein. The data contain some 190,000 distinct CDR3 sequences, roughly half of them seen just once; the ten biggest clones take up roughly 15%. Sequencing used sorted CD4+, CD8+, or CD8+CD57+ T cells (not recorded which) from PBMCs. These receptor sequences come from a human donor in good health, serving as a control. Both conserved end residues are part of each CDR3. A D gene is named only where the DNA matches it firmly. Only part of the rows carry a size: once, few, many, or a class if the clone is expanded.

D	V	size	J	DNA	CDR3
-	TRBV15	-	TRBJ1-1	TGTGCCACCAGCAGATCCAAGACTCAAACCACTGAAGCTTTCTTT	CATSRSKTQTTEAFF
TRBD1	TRBV7-6	-	TRBJ2-7	TGTGCCAGCAGGCAGGGACAGGGGGCTTGGGAGCAGTACTTC	CASRQGQGAWEQYF
TRBD1	TRBV10-3	-	TRBJ2-3	TGTGCCATCAGTGCTAGAGGGACAGGGAGCACAGATACGCAGTATTTT	CAISARGTGSTDTQYF
TRBD1	TRBV5-6	many	TRBJ1-6	TGTGCCAGCAGCTTGGGGGACAGGGGGCATTCACCCCTCCACTTT	CASSLGDRGHSPLHF
TRBD1	TRBV7-8	many	TRBJ2-2	TGTGCCAGCAGCCAATGGGGGACAGGGGCCGGGGAGCTGTTTTTT	CASSQWGTGAGELFF
-	TRBV7-3	-	TRBJ1-4	TGTGCCAGCAGCCCGCAGGGACTAGCGGGGGCTTTT	CASSPQGLAGAF
TRBD2	TRBV24-1	-	TRBJ2-3	TGTGCCACCAGTGATCTCGGGGGGGCGGGGGATACGCAGTATTTT	CATSDLGGAGDTQYF
-	TRBV9	many	TRBJ1-4	TGTGCCAGCAGCGCCTCCACTAACAGGGAGAAACTGTTTTTT	CASSASTNREKLFF
-	TRBV10-3	many	TRBJ1-1	TGTGCCATCAGTGAGGGGGGGTCGCGCCTCACTGAAGCTTTCTTT	CAISEGGSRLTEAFF
TRBD1	TRBV3-1	many	TRBJ1-2	TGTGCCAGCAGCCAAGACAGGGGGGGCTATGGCTACACCTTC	CASSQDRGGYGYTF
-	TRBV20-1	-	TRBJ2-1	TGCAGTGCTGACGTCATGATCGGCTGGTACAATGAGCAGTTCTTC	CSADVMIGWYNEQFF
TRBD1	TRBV11-3	many	TRBJ2-7	TGTGCCAGCAGCTTGGGGACAGAGTACGAGCAGTACTTC	CASSLGTEYEQYF
-	TRBV9	few	TRBJ2-5	TGTGCCAGCAGCGCGTCAGGGAGGGAGACCCAGTACTTC	CASSASGRETQYF
-	TRBV20-1	-	TRBJ2-5	TGCAGTGCTAGACCTTCCCTCCAAGAGACCCAGTACTTC	CSARPSLQETQYF
-	TRBV12-3/TRBV12-4	-	TRBJ1-2	TGTGCCAGCAGTTTTCTTTCAGGGTCGGGTGGCTACACCTTC	CASSFLSGSGGYTF
-	TRBV6-2/TRBV6-3	many	TRBJ2-7	TGTGCCAGCAGAAGGGACGGAAACTACGAGCAGTACTTC	CASRRDGNYEQYF
TRBD1	TRBV28	many	TRBJ1-4	TGTGCCAGCAGTTTACCGTTGACAGGGGGGAGGGGAAAACTGTTTTTT	CASSLPLTGGRGKLFF
-	TRBV20-1	many	TRBJ1-5	TGCAGTGCTAGTATAGACAGTTGGAGCAATCAGCCCCAGCATTTT	CSASIDSWSNQPQHF
-	TRBV30	many	TRBJ2-5	TGTGCCTGGAGTCGGGAGGAGACCCAGTACTTC	CAWSREETQYF
-	TRBV7-9	once	TRBJ1-6	TGTGCCAGCAGCTTATCAGGGATCGGGTCACCCCTCCACTTT	CASSLSGIGSPLHF